The TCR beta chain under discussion was sequenced for a study of blood T cell repertoires in COVID-19. CDR3 size: 15 residues. Trimming cost V 6 bases and J 1 base, with 13 bases left between them. Germline CDR1 MDHEN, CDR2 SYDVKM. Profiled with immunoSEQ multiplex PCR; TCRdb holds only in-frame clones, not every one. The sample lists about 87,000 clones, approximately 82% occurring once. J is TRBJ1-3 and V is TRBV28, with D possibly TRBD1 on 5 matching bases. What was sequenced was peripheral blood. This TCR was sampled from a woman in her sixties or seventies with acute or convalescent COVID-19. The CDR3 DNA reads TGTGCCAGCAGCTTAACTCCAGGGTCTGGAAACACCATATATTTT. This translates into CASSLTPGSGNTIYF.